The 5 T cell receptor beta chains given below trace back to one sample, sequenced in a study of beta chain features in type 1 diabetes. Isolated RNA was reverse transcribed in full, so expressed TCRB transcripts were sequenced. Clones were read by immunoSEQ multiplex PCR, and TCRdb kept only the in-frame ones, dropping some. Of roughly 140,000 clones detected, 10% appear once; the ten largest clones hold around 0.5%. The study's findings and limits: Shorter TCRB CDR3s, moderately but significantly so, were found in Type 1 diabetes patients in all four CD4+ subsets.

Their specific antigens are unknown. Specimen: central memory CD4+ T cells from blood. These receptors were collected from a man under 40 with type 1 diabetes.

The V and J genes are TRBV7-2 and TRBJ2-5; D perhaps matches TRBD1 (8 bases). Trimming took 4 bases from V and 7 from J, leaving 16 bases between them. Germline lookup yields CDR1 SGHTA and CDR2 FQGNSA. The CDR3 has 14 amino acids. The CDR3 DNA is TGTGCCAGCAGCTCAACAGGGGGGGATAGGACCCAGTACTTC. Its translation is CASSSTGGDRTQYF.

Only a few counts were recorded for this clone. V is TRBV2 and J is TRBJ2-1; D remains unclear. The germline V gene has CDR1 SNHLY and CDR2 FYNNEI. Trimming cost V 6 bases and J 7 bases, with 10 bases left between them. The CDR3 sequence is 12 residues long. The CDR3 is CASRSNGNEQFF. For the CDR3, the DNA is TGTGCCAGCAGATCTAACGGGAATGAGCAGTTCTTC.

The rearrangement links TRBV6-5 to TRBJ1-5; the D gene is possibly TRBD1 (5 bases). The CDR3 sequence is 15 residues long. Germline loops: CDR1 MNHEY, CDR2 SVGAGI. Trimming removed 2 bases from V and 2 bases from J, with 10 bases in between. The DNA for the CDR3 is TGTGCCAGCAGTTACACGGGGGGTGGCAATCAGCCCCAGCATTTT. Translation gives CASSYTGGGNQPQHF.

Here the CDR3 DNA reads TGTGCCAGCAGTTACAGTGGGGAGTCCTCCTACGAGCAGTACTTC. Translating it yields CASSYSGESSYEQYF. J is TRBJ2-7 and V is TRBV6-5; a possible D gene is TRBD2 (5 bases). V was clipped by 2 bases and J by 0 bases, with 11 bases between them. The CDR3 totals 15 residues. CDR1 and CDR2 from the germline V gene are MNHEY and SVGAGI.

The rearrangement links TRBV29-1 to TRBJ1-5; 7 bases line up with TRBD1. V lost 4 bases to trimming and J lost 4 bases; unmatched junction nucleotides: 4. Looked up from germline, CDR1 is SQVTM and CDR2 is ANQGSEA. CDR3 length equals 13 residues. The CDR3 DNA is TGCAGCGTTGTCTTACAGGGGAATCAGCCCCAGCATTTT. Amino acids: CSVVLQGNQPQHF.